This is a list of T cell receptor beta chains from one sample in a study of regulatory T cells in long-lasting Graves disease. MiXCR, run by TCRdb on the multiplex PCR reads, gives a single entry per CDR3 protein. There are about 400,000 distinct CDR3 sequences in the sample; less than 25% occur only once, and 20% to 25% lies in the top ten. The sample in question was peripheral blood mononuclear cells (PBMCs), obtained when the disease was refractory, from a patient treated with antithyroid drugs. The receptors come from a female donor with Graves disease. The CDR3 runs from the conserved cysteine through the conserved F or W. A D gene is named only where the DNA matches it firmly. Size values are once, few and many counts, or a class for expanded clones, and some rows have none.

TGCGCCAGCAGCTTCGTAGCGGGAGCGGCCGGGGAGCTGTTTTTT	CASSFVAGAAGELFF	TRBV5-1	TRBD2	few	TRBJ2-2
TGTGCCATCGGGGCAGATCATTCCCGGGACGAGCAGTACTTC	CAIGADHSRDEQYF	TRBV10-3	NA	NA	TRBJ2-7
TGCAGTGCTCGACCCAGGAACTATGGCTACACCTTC	CSARPRNYGYTF	TRBV20-1	NA	few	TRBJ1-2
TGTGCCAGCAGTGATTTACCTAGGGGCGGACACATCACGCAGTATTTT	CASSDLPRGGHITQYF	TRBV6-1	NA	many	TRBJ2-3
TGTGCCAGCAGTTTAGGTTTTGTTGGTGGCTACACCTTC	CASSLGFVGGYTF	TRBV28	NA	NA	TRBJ1-2
TGTGCCAGCAGAAAAGGGGTTATCGGGGAGCTGTTTTTT	CASRKGVIGELFF	TRBV28	NA	few	TRBJ2-2
TGTGCCAGCAGCTACTCGACAGGGCTCACTGAAGCTTTCTTT	CASSYSTGLTEAFF	TRBV11-1	TRBD1	many	TRBJ1-1
TGTGCCTGGGCACAAGGGACAGGGGAGGCCTACGAGCAGTACTTC	CAWAQGTGEAYEQYF	TRBV30	TRBD1	NA	TRBJ2-7
TGTGCCAGCAGTACAGGGAAATCACCCCTCCACTTT	CASSTGKSPLHF	TRBV6-1	NA	few	TRBJ1-6
TGTGCCAGCAGCTCCCCGACAGGGGGCTTGGAGACCCAGTACTTC	CASSSPTGGLETQYF	TRBV7-8	TRBD1	many	TRBJ2-5
TGTGCCAGCAGCTGGGGGACCGGGAACACTGAAGCTTTCTTT	CASSWGTGNTEAFF	TRBV5-6	NA	many	TRBJ1-1
TGTGCCAGTAGTCCCTCCGCCGGACAGGGCGACGACTATGGCTACACCTTC	CASSPSAGQGDDYGYTF	TRBV19	TRBD1	few	TRBJ1-2
TGTGCCAGCAGTTTATACCGGGGGGCAATATCGAACACCGGGGAGCTGTTTTTT	CASSLYRGAISNTGELFF	TRBV28	NA	many	TRBJ2-2
TGTGCCAGCAGCGCGGGGACATGGGGCACTGAAGCTTTCTTT	CASSAGTWGTEAFF	TRBV9	NA	few	TRBJ1-1
TGTGCCAGCTTACAGAAGCCCAAAAACATTCAGTACTTC	CASLQKPKNIQYF	TRBV18	NA	many	TRBJ2-4
TGTGCCAGCAGCCGACGGGAACAGGGGTTCAGCAATGAGCAGTTCTTC	CASSRREQGFSNEQFF	TRBV7-2	TRBD1	few	TRBJ2-1
TGCAGCGTTGACGGGTCCTACACTGAAGCTTTCTTT	CSVDGSYTEAFF	TRBV29-1	NA	NA	TRBJ1-1
TGTGCCAGCAGCCAATCACTAGCGCTGACCTACGAGCAGTACTTC	CASSQSLALTYEQYF	TRBV3-1	TRBD2	few	TRBJ2-7
TGTGCCAGCGGCCTCGGTGGGATCGACACTGAAGCTTTCTTT	CASGLGGIDTEAFF	TRBV12-3/TRBV12-4	NA	many	TRBJ1-1
TGTGCCAGTACTCAAATCCGGGGATCTGAAAAAACTGAAGCTTTCTTT	CASTQIRGSEKTEAFF	TRBV19	NA	NA	TRBJ1-1
TGTGCCAGCAGCTTAGCAAGTAGCGGGATTGGCGAGCAGTACTTC	CASSLASSGIGEQYF	TRBV7-2	TRBD2	many	TRBJ2-7
TGTGCCAGCAGTTCCCCGAGGGGGCTCCCGAACACCGGGGAGCTGTTTTTT	CASSSPRGLPNTGELFF	TRBV6-2/TRBV6-3	TRBD1	many	TRBJ2-2
TGTGCCAGCAGCCCCCTGGCAGCTAATGAAAAACTGTTTTTT	CASSPLAANEKLFF	TRBV3-1	NA	many	TRBJ1-4
TGTGCCAGCAAGAAGAGGACAGGGGAAAATGAGCAGTTCTTC	CASKKRTGENEQFF	TRBV27	TRBD1	NA	TRBJ2-1
TGTGCCAGCAGACCGAGGCGAGCGTTCCAAGAGACCCAGTACTTC	CASRPRRAFQETQYF	TRBV28	NA	many	TRBJ2-5
TGCAGTGCTAAAAGGACAGGGGCCTACGAGCAGTACTTC	CSAKRTGAYEQYF	TRBV20-1	TRBD1	few	TRBJ2-7
TGTGCCAGCTCACCACCGGGACAGAATTCACCCCTCCACTTT	CASSPPGQNSPLHF	TRBV18	TRBD1	NA	TRBJ1-6
TGCAGTGCGGTGGGGGGACTCGGGGGTTCACCCCTCCACTTT	CSAVGGLGGSPLHF	TRBV20-1	NA	few	TRBJ1-6
TGTGCCAGCAGTGAAGAGGGGGGCGTCTTTCTAGCCAAAAACATTCAGTACTTC	CASSEEGGVFLAKNIQYF	TRBV6-1	NA	many	TRBJ2-4